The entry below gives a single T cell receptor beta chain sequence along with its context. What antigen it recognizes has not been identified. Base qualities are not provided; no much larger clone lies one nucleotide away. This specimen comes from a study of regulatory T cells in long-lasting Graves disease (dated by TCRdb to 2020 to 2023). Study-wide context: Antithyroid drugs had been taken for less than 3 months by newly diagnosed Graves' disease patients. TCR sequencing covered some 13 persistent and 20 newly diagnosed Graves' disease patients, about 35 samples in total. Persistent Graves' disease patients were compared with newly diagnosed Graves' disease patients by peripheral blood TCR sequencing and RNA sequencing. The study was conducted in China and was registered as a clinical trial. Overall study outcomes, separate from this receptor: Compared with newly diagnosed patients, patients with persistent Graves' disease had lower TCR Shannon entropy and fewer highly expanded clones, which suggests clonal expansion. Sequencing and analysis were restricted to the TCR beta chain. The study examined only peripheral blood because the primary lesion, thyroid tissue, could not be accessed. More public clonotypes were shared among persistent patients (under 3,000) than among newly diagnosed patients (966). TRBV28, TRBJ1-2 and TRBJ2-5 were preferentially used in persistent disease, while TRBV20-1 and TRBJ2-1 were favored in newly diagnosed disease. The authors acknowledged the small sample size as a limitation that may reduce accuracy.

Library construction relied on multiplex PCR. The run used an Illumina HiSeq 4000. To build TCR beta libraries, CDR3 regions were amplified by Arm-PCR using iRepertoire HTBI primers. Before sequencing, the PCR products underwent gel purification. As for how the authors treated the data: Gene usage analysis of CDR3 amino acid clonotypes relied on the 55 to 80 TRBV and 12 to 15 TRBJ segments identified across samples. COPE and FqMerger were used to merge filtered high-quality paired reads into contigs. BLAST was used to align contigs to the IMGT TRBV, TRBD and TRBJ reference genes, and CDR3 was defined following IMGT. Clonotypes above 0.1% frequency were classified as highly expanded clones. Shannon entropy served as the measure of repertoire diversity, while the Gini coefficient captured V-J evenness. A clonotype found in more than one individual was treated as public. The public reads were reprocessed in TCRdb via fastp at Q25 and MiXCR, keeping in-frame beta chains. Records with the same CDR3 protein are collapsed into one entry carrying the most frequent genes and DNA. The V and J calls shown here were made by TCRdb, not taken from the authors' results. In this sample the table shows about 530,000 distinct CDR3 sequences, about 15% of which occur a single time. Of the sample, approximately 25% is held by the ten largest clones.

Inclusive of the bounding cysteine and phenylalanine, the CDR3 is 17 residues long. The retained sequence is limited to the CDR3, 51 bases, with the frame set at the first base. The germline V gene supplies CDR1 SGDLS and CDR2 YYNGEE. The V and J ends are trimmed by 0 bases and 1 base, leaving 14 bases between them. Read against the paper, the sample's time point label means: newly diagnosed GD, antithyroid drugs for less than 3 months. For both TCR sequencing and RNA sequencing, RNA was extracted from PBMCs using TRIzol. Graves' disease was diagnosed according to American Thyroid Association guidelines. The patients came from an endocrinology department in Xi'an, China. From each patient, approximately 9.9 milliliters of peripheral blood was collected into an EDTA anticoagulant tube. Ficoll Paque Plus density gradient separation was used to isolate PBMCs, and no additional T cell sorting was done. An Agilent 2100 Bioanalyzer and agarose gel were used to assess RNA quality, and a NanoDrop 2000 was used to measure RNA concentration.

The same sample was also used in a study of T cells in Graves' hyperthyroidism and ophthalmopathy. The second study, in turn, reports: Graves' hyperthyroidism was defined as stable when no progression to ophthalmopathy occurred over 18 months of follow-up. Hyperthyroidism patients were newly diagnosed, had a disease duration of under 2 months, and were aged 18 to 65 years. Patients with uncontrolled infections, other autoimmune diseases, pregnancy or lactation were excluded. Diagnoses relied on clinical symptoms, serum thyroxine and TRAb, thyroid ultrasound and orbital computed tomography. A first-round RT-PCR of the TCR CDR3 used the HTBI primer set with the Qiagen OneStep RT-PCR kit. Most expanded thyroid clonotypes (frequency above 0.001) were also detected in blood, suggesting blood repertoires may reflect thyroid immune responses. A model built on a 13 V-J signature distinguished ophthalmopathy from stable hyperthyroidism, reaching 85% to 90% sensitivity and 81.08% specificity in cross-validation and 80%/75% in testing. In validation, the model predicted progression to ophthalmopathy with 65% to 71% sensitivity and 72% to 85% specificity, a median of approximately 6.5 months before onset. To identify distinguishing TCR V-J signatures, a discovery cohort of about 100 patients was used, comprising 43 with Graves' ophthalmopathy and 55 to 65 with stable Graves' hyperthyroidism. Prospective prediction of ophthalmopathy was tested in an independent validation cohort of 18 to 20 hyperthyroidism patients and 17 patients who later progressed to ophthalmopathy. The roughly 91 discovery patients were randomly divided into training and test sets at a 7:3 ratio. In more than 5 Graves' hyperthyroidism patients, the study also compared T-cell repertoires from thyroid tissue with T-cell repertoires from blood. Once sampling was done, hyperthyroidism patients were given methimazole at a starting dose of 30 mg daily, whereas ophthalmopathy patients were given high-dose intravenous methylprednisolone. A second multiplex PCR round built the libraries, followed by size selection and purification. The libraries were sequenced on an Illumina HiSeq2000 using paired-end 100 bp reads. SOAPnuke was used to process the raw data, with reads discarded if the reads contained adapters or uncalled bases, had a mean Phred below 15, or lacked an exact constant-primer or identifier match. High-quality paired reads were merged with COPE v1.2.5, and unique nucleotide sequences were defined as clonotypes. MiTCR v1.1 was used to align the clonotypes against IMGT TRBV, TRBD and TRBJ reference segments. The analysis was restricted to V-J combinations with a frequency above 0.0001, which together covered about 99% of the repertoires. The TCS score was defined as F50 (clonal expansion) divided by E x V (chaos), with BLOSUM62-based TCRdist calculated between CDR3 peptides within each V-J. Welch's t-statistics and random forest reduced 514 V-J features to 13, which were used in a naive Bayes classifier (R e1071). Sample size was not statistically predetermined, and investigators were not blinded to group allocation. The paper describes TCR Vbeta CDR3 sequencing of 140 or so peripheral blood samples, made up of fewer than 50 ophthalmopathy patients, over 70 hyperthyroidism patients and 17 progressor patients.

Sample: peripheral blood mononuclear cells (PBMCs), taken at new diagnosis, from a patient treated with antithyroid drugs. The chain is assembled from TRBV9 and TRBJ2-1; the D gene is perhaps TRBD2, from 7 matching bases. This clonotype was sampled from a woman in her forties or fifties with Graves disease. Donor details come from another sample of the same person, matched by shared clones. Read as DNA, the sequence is TGTGCCAGCAGCGTAGGGGGGGGGGCGCTTTCCTACAATGAGCAGTTCTTC. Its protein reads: CASSVGGGALSYNEQFF. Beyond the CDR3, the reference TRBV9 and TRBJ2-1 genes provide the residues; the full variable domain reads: DSGVTQTPKHLITATGQRVTLRCSPRSGDLSVYWYQQSLDQGLQFLIQYYNGEERAKGNILERFSAQQFPDLHSELNLSSLELGDSALYFCASSVGGGALSYNEQFFGPGTRLTVL.